This TCR beta chain appears in the sequencing data of a study of beta chain features in type 1 diabetes. Expressed TCRB transcripts were sequenced, since all the RNA that had been isolated was reverse transcribed. TCRdb's copy holds only in-frame clones and misses some; the assay was immunoSEQ multiplex PCR. The data show 450,000 or so clones, roughly an eighth seen once. In the case of this clone: Its specificity is not known.

From germline, CDR1 is SGHNT and CDR2 YYREEE (reference sequence). The CDR3 sequence is 15 residues long. The trim removed 0 bases at V and 4 bases at J, leaving 4 bases unmatched. General study results and limits: It was among patients, rather than healthy donors, that naive, central memory and Treg TCRB repertoires appeared more similar. Diminished insertions and augmented deletions at VDJ junctions characterized type 1 diabetes patients. Short templates might get an advantage during PCR, and this would be equal in patients and controls.

The receptor's source is a young woman in good health. The sample consisted of naive CD4+ T cells from blood. This chain uses TRBV5-4 with TRBJ2-1; 7 bases map to TRBD1. For the CDR3, the DNA is TGTGCCAGCAGCTTGGCAGCGACAGGGTACAATGAGCAGTTCTTC. Its protein is CASSLAATGYNEQFF.